Each of the 27 T cell receptor beta chains below was sequenced from the same sample in a study of blood T cell repertoires in COVID-19. Profiling relied on immunoSEQ multiplex PCR, and the TCRdb table lists in-frame clones only, not all of them. The table includes a few hundred thousand clones, roughly 88% detected once. Sequenced input: peripheral blood. The receptor set was obtained from a woman between 45 and 60 years old with active or convalescent COVID-19.

The CDR3 nucleotides read TGTGCCAGCAGTTACTCGAGACAGCTGGGAAACACCATATATTTT. Amino acid sequence: CASSYSRQLGNTIYF. The V and J genes are TRBV6-6 and TRBJ1-3; a possible D gene is TRBD1 (5 bases). The length of the CDR3 is 15 residues. The germline V and J ends were trimmed by 0 bases and 4 bases, with 10 bases remaining between them. CDR1 MNHNY and CDR2 SVGAGI come from the germline V gene (reference sequence).

The genes are TRBV10-3 and TRBJ2-7; TRBD1 aligns across 8 bases. The CDR3 totals 12 residues. V was clipped by 5 bases and J by 5 bases; unmatched bases: 2. Germline V gives CDR1 ENHRY, CDR2 SYGVKD. The CDR3: CAISRTGNEQYF. The DNA for the CDR3 is TGTGCCATCAGTCGGACAGGGAACGAGCAGTACTTC.

The gene calls are TRBV10-2 and TRBJ2-1; 8 bases map to TRBD1. The V gene end was trimmed by 6 bases and the J gene end by 3 bases; junction bases not matched to a gene: 22. The CDR3 loop spans 20 amino acids. Germline lookup yields CDR1 WSHSY and CDR2 SAAADI. This CDR3 is CASRPGQARFRPPFYNEQFF. The DNA of the CDR3 is TGCGCCAGCAGACCGGGACAGGCACGTTTCCGGCCCCCTTTCTACAATGAGCAGTTCTTC.

The chain links TRBV5-4 to TRBJ2-7; 7 nucleotides match TRBD1. Trimming at V came to 0 bases and at J to 0 bases, leaving 3 bases not matched to a gene. Germline-derived CDR1 and CDR2 are SGHNT and YYREEE (reference sequence). This CDR3 has 15 residues. Here the CDR3 reads CASSLEGAISYEQYF. DNA for the CDR3: TGTGCCAGCAGCTTGGAGGGGGCGATCTCCTACGAGCAGTACTTC.

The CDR3 loop is CASSLEGSPGTDTQYF. For the CDR3, the DNA is TGTGCCAGCAGCTTAGAGGGGTCGCCCGGCACAGATACGCAGTATTTT. The genes are TRBV7-9 and TRBJ2-3, with D maybe TRBD1 (5 bases). Trimming removed 1 base from V and 1 base from J, with 12 bases in between. Germline CDR1 and CDR2: SEHNR and FQNEAQ (reference sequence). This CDR3 has 16 residues.

The chain combines TRBV24-1 with TRBJ1-2; 7 positions agree with TRBD1. Trimming removed 0 bases from V and 8 bases from J; junction bases left unmatched: 8. This CDR3 spans 15 amino acids. The germline gives CDR1 KGHDR, CDR2 SFDVKD. The CDR3 loop is CATSDLEGGAGGYTF. The CDR3 nucleotides are TGTGCCACCAGTGATTTGGAAGGGGGCGCCGGGGGCTACACCTTC.

The gene calls are TRBV27 and TRBJ1-4; D is unresolved. The CDR3 sequence is 17 residues long. Germline V gives CDR1 MNHEY, CDR2 SMNVEV (reference sequence). V was clipped by 6 bases and J by 0 bases, with 17 bases between them. The CDR3 loop is CASSRRPDTATNEKLFF. The CDR3 DNA follows: TGTGCCAGCAGCCGACGCCCAGACACAGCAACTAATGAAAAACTGTTTTTT.

The chain has TRBV28 and TRBJ1-2; the D gene is possibly TRBD1 (5 bases). V lost 11 bases, J lost 8 bases, and 15 bases lay in between. The CDR3 consists of 11 residues. Germline CDR1 MDHEN, CDR2 SYDVKM. CDR3 DNA: TGTGCCGCAGCCAGGGTGGACGGCTACACCTTC. It encodes CAAARVDGYTF.

V gene TRBV7-2 combines with J gene TRBJ2-7; 10 bases match TRBD2. Germline V CDR1 and CDR2: SGHTA, FQGNSA. The CDR3 runs to 13 residues. With 5 bases clipped from V and 7 bases from J, the junction kept 5 bases outside the gene matches. In DNA, the CDR3 is TGTGCCAGCAGCCGTCTAGCGGGGGCTGAGCAGTACTTC. Protein sequence: CASSRLAGAEQYF.

The rearrangement uses TRBV10-3 and TRBJ1-1; 9 nucleotides line up with TRBD1. The CDR3 sequence is 14 residues long. Germline V gene sequence: CDR1 ENHRY, CDR2 SYGVKD. V lost 5 bases to trimming and J lost 6 bases; unmatched junction nucleotides: 7. The CDR3 DNA is TGTGCCATCAGTCGGGACAGGGAAACTTCTGAAGCTTTCTTT. Translation: CAISRDRETSEAFF.

The gene calls are TRBV6-5 and TRBJ2-1, with 8 positions matching TRBD1. V shed 9 bases and J 7 bases; nucleotides not matched to a gene: 5. The CDR3 contains 12 residues. Germline V gives CDR1 MNHEY, CDR2 SVGAGI. Here the CDR3 DNA reads TGTGCCAGGAAGGGACAGGTAAATGAGCAGTTCTTC. Its translation: CARKGQVNEQFF.

The chain employs TRBV27 and TRBJ1-6, with D possibly TRBD1 on 5 matching bases. Trimming cost V 1 base and J 10 bases, with 17 bases left between them. Germline-derived CDR1 and CDR2 are MNHEY and SMNVEV (reference sequence). This CDR3 region has 16 residues. CDR3 sequence: CASSLLGGVMGSPLHF. The CDR3 region has the DNA TGTGCCAGCAGTTTATTGGGGGGGGTAATGGGGTCACCCCTCCACTTT.

The chain recombines TRBV27 with TRBJ2-7; 8 nucleotides agree with TRBD1. The CDR3 is 13 residues long. The germline V gene has CDR1 MNHEY and CDR2 SMNVEV (reference sequence). Trimming at V came to 2 bases and at J to 6 bases, leaving 3 bases not matched to a gene. CDR3 coding DNA: TGTGCCAGCAGTTTAGTCAGGGGGCGCGAGCAGTACTTC. This gives the protein CASSLVRGREQYF.

The V call is TRBV5-4, the J call TRBJ1-2, with a weak D call TRBD1 (6 bases). CDR3 length: 15 residues. Germline values: CDR1 SGHNT, CDR2 YYREEE (reference sequence). The germline V and J ends were trimmed by 6 bases and 5 bases, with 20 bases remaining between them. CDR3 region: CASTLQGQGIYGYTF. The DNA for the CDR3 is TGTGCCAGCACCCTCCAGGGACAAGGTATTTATGGCTACACCTTC.

The gene calls are TRBV7-9 and TRBJ1-2, with TRBD1 matching over 7 bases. Germline lookup yields CDR1 SEHNR and CDR2 FQNEAQ (reference sequence). Trimming at V came to 4 bases and at J to 7 bases, leaving 3 bases not matched to a gene. The CDR3 is 12 residues long. The CDR3 reads CASSSGGPGYTF. The CDR3 DNA follows: TGTGCCAGCAGCTCAGGGGGGCCTGGCTACACCTTC.

V usage is TRBV7-2 and J usage is TRBJ1-2; D is perhaps TRBD1 (6 bases). The ends were cut back, 1 base at V and 2 bases at J, with 14 bases in the middle. Germline V gives CDR1 SGHTA, CDR2 FQGNSA. The CDR3 is 16 residues long. This chain's CDR3 is CASSLESGGANYGYTF. CDR3 nucleotide sequence: TGTGCCAGCAGCTTAGAAAGTGGGGGCGCCAACTATGGCTACACCTTC.

V is TRBV7-9 and J is TRBJ2-5; 10 positions agree with TRBD1. Trimming took 3 bases from V and 0 from J; bases not matched to a gene: 4. The CDR3 has 16 amino acids. Germline CDR1 SEHNR, CDR2 FQNEAQ (reference sequence). In nucleotides, the CDR3 is TGTGCCAGCAGCTTGACAGGGGGCTTGTACCAAGAGACCCAGTACTTC. Protein product: CASSLTGGLYQETQYF. The full variable domain, completed using reference TRBV7-9 and TRBJ2-5, is DTGVSQNPRHKITKRGQNVTFRCDPISEHNRLYWYRQTLGQGPEFLTYFQNEAQLEKSRLLSDRFSAERPKGSFSTLEIQRTEQGDSAMYLCASSLTGGLYQETQYFGPGTRLLVL.

The CDR3 sequence is CASSLPGGIYEQYF. The CDR3 DNA follows: TGCGCCAGCAGCTTGCCAGGGGGCATCTACGAGCAGTACTTC. The chain joins TRBV5-1 to TRBJ2-7; 8 bases match TRBD1. The CDR3 has 14 residues. J lost 3 bases, V lost 1 base, and 3 bases had no gene match. Germline loops: CDR1 SGHRS, CDR2 YFSETQ. Drawing the rest from reference TRBV5-1 and TRBJ2-7, the complete variable domain is KAGVTQTPRYLIKTRGQQVTLSCSPISGHRSVSWYQQTPGQGLQFLFEYFSETQRNKGNFPGRFSGRQFSNSRSEMNVSTLELGDSALYLCASSLPGGIYEQYFGPGTRLTVT.

In nucleotides, the CDR3 is TGTGCCAGCAGCCCCCTGACAGGGTTCTACACCTTC. It translates to CASSPLTGFYTF. V gene TRBV7-9 combines with J gene TRBJ1-2; TRBD1 agrees at 7 bases. Germline lookup yields CDR1 SEHNR and CDR2 FQNEAQ (reference sequence). J lost 10 bases, V lost 5 bases, and 7 bases had no gene match. CDR3 size: 12 residues.

V gene TRBV5-1 combines with J gene TRBJ2-1; 12 nucleotides line up with TRBD2. The CDR3 loop spans 14 amino acids. CDR1 is SGHRS and CDR2 is YFSETQ in the germline V gene. V shed 7 bases, J shed 4 bases, and the junction held 3 bases outside the gene matches. CDR3 sequence reads: CASSGTSGYNEQFF. The CDR3, as DNA: TGCGCCAGCTCTGGGACTAGCGGGTACAATGAGCAGTTCTTC.

The rearrangement uses TRBV28 and TRBJ1-2; D gene ambiguous. V was shortened by 3 bases and J by 4 bases, with 9 bases between the two germline ends. CDR1 and CDR2 (germline): MDHEN, SYDVKM. CDR3 length equals 13 residues. This CDR3 reads CASSFMTLYGYTF. In DNA, the CDR3 is TGTGCCAGCAGTTTCATGACTCTCTATGGCTACACCTTC.

This clone was counted once. The genes are TRBV20-1 and TRBJ1-2, with D perhaps TRBD1 (5 bases). CDR3 size: 11 residues. Germline-derived CDR1 and CDR2 are DFQATT and SNEGSKA (reference sequence). This CDR3 is CSGSRGEGYTF. The CDR3 DNA reads TGCAGCGGGAGTAGAGGGGAAGGCTACACCTTC.

The rearrangement joins TRBV15 to TRBJ1-1; unclear D gene. V shed 0 bases and J shed 1 base, with 18 bases lying between them. The CDR3 is 18 amino acids. Germline V CDR1 and CDR2: LNHNV, YYDKDF (reference sequence). CDR3: CATSRDWRVKVANTEAFF. For the CDR3, the DNA is TGTGCCACCAGCAGAGATTGGAGGGTAAAAGTGGCGAACACTGAAGCTTTCTTT. Complete variable domain (other parts from reference TRBV15 and TRBJ1-1): DAMVIQNPRYQVTQFGKPVTLSCSQTLNHNVMYWYQQKSSQAPKLLFHYYDKDFNNEADTPDNFQSRRPNTSFCFLDIRSPGLGDTAMYLCATSRDWRVKVANTEAFFGQGTRLTVV.

This chain uses TRBV25-1 with TRBJ1-2, with D maybe TRBD1 (5 bases). V lost 4 bases, J lost 4 bases, and 13 bases lay in between. This CDR3 spans 14 amino acids. Germline CDR1 is MGHDK and CDR2 is SYGVNS. In DNA form, the CDR3 reads TGTGCCAGCAGTGCTCGTAGGGGTGGCTATGGCTACACCTTC. Encoded protein: CASSARRGGYGYTF.

This clone was detected a few times. The chain is built from TRBV7-3 and TRBJ1-1, with TRBD1 as a possible D gene (5 bases). The V gene's germline CDR1 is SGHTA and CDR2 FQGTGA. This CDR3 comprises 15 residues. V was cut by 5 bases and J by 1 base, with 14 bases left in between. The chain's CDR3 is CASSPDAGRNTEAFF. The CDR3 region has the DNA TGTGCCAGCAGCCCCGATGCGGGACGGAACACTGAAGCTTTCTTT.

The V call is TRBV18, the J call TRBJ1-1, with 9 bases matching TRBD1. This CDR3 has 16 residues. V gave up 0 bases and J gave up 1 base; unmatched junction bases: 3. Germline V gene lookup returns CDR1 KGHSH and CDR2 LQKENI. The CDR3 spells CASSPPSQGANTEAFF. The CDR3 coding sequence is TGTGCCAGCTCACCACCCTCACAGGGGGCGAACACTGAAGCTTTCTTT.

The chain recombines TRBV5-4 with TRBJ1-2; possible D gene TRBD1, 5 bases. V lost 0 bases and J 1 base, leaving 10 bases between the germline ends. Per germline, CDR1 SGHNT and CDR2 YYREEE (reference sequence). This CDR3 spans 15 amino acids. CDR3 in amino acids: CASSLGAGYNYGYTF. The CDR3, as DNA: TGTGCCAGCAGCTTGGGGGCAGGGTATAACTATGGCTACACCTTC.